Listed here are 26 T cell receptor beta chains from one sample, sequenced in a study of post-analysis software for immune sequencing data. Overall study results and limits: There were four or five TRBV segments more frequent in patients than controls, and TRBV5-6, TRBV5-1 and TRBV20-1 were among them.

The antigens for these receptors are not known. The TCR beta cDNA libraries carried unique molecular identifiers. TCRdb passed the PCR reads through MiXCR, listing each CDR3 protein once. The sample lists hundreds of thousands of distinct CDR3 sequences; approximately 57% were seen once. Source material: blood. Receptors originate from a girl between 5 and 17 years old with multiple sclerosis.

This clonotype was counted only a few times. V usage is TRBV7-2 and J usage is TRBJ2-5; D is perhaps TRBD2 (5 bases). Germline V lookup: CDR1 SGHTA, CDR2 FQGNSA. V lost 3 bases and J lost 0, with 14 bases in between. CDR3 length equals 16 residues. CDR3 in DNA: TGTGCCAGCAGCTTTGGAGCGGACCCGTACCAAGAGACCCAGTACTTC. Protein product: CASSFGADPYQETQYF. The complete variable domain, with remaining parts taken from reference TRBV7-2 and TRBJ2-5, reads GAGVSQSPSNKVTEKGKDVELRCDPISGHTALYWYRQSLGQGLEFLIYFQGNSAPDKSGLPSDRFSAERTGGSVSTLTIQRTQQEDSAVYLCASSFGADPYQETQYFGPGTRLLVL.

V usage is TRBV12-3 or TRBV12-4 and J usage is TRBJ2-3; D might be TRBD2 (6 bases). V lost 5 bases to trimming and J lost 2 bases, with 17 bases between them. The CDR3 is 16 residues long. CDR3 nucleotides: TGTGCCAGCAGTCCTCGGGACTCCCTTTCCACAGATACGCAGTATTTT. Translating it yields CASSPRDSLSTDTQYF.

V gene TRBV29-1 combines with J gene TRBJ2-6, with D perhaps TRBD1 (6 bases). This CDR3 region has 17 residues. CDR1 SQVTM and CDR2 ANQGSEA come from the germline V gene. V lost 4 bases, J lost 0 bases, and 16 bases lay in between. This CDR3 reads CSVVWQGRISGANVLTF. CDR3 nucleotide sequence: TGCAGCGTTGTCTGGCAGGGGAGAATCTCTGGGGCCAACGTCCTGACTTTC.

V usage is TRBV9 and J usage is TRBJ2-7; TRBD2 matches at 7 bases. Germline trimming cut 6 bases from V and 3 bases from J; bases unmatched to any gene: 15. Per the germline V gene, CDR1 is SGDLS and CDR2 is YYNGEE. The CDR3 spans 16 residues. For the CDR3, the DNA is TGTGCCAGCATGTATCGCGGCGGGAGATCCCGCTACGAGCAGTACTTC. Translated: CASMYRGGRSRYEQYF.

V usage is TRBV5-1 and J usage is TRBJ1-2, with D maybe TRBD1 (5 bases). Germline V lookup: CDR1 SGHRS, CDR2 YFSETQ. Deletions cut 1 base from V and 2 bases from J, with 12 bases between. The CDR3 extends over 15 amino acids. The CDR3 region is CASSLTGTENYGYTF. The CDR3 DNA sequence: TGCGCCAGCAGCTTGACCGGGACGGAGAACTATGGCTACACCTTC.

The chain recombines TRBV4-1 with TRBJ2-1; TRBD2 matches 7 bases. This CDR3 spans 15 amino acids. Looked up from germline, CDR1 is MGHRA and CDR2 is YSYEKL. With 3 bases clipped from V and 6 bases from J, the junction kept 8 bases outside the gene matches. CDR3 region: CASSHLAAVGNEQFF. The CDR3 DNA sequence: TGCGCCAGCAGCCACCTAGCGGCTGTGGGCAATGAGCAGTTCTTC.

This clonotype was counted only a few times. The chain couples TRBV29-1 to TRBJ2-5; D remains unclear. Germline loops: CDR1 SQVTM, CDR2 ANQGSEA. The CDR3 contains 12 residues. The V gene lost 7 bases and the J gene lost 4 bases, with 13 bases spanning the gap. As DNA, the CDR3 is TGCAGCGGTGACTTGACGGGAGAGACCCAGTACTTC. The encoded protein is CSGDLTGETQYF.

The V gene is TRBV3-1, the J gene TRBJ2-3, with D possibly being TRBD1 or TRBD2 (6 bases each). This CDR3 spans 14 amino acids. Deletions cut 6 bases from V and 2 bases from J, with 12 bases between. Germline CDR1 and CDR2: LGHDT and YNNKEL (reference sequence). The CDR3 coding sequence is TGTGCCAGCAGTACAAGGGGGGTCACAGATACGCAGTATTTT. Translation gives CASSTRGVTDTQYF.

This chain connects TRBV12-3 or TRBV12-4 to TRBJ2-3, with a tentative D call TRBD1 (5 bases). There are 15 residues in the CDR3. The V end lost 7 bases, the J end lost 2 bases, and 16 bases lay between the germline ends. For the CDR3, the DNA is TGTGCCAGCACTATAATAGGGGCCCCCACAGATACGCAGTATTTT. Translated: CASTIIGAPTDTQYF.

The chain carries TRBV7-3 and TRBJ2-1, with TRBD2 matching over 9 bases. Losses at the gene ends were 5 bases for V and 6 bases for J; bases not matched to a gene: 11. The CDR3 length is 16 residues. Germline CDR1 is SGHTA and CDR2 is FQGTGA. The CDR3 reads CASSRRGAGGTNEQFF. The CDR3 DNA sequence: TGTGCCAGCAGCCGCCGCGGAGCGGGGGGCACCAATGAGCAGTTCTTC.

V gene TRBV5-4 combines with J gene TRBJ2-7, with a tentative D call TRBD2 (6 bases). The CDR3 is 13 residues long. The ends were cut back, 3 bases at V and 3 bases at J, with 10 bases in the middle. Germline lookup yields CDR1 SGHNT and CDR2 YYREEE (reference sequence). Here the CDR3 DNA reads TGTGCCAGCAGCTGGACTACGAGCTACGAGCAGTACTTC. Translated, it gives CASSWTTSYEQYF.

This clonotype was recorded at least ten times. The V and J genes are TRBV7-2 and TRBJ2-5; a weak D match, TRBD1 (6 bases). Trimming left V 5 bases short and J 2 bases short, with 9 bases between. CDR1 SGHTA and CDR2 FQGNSA come from the germline V gene. The CDR3 sequence is 13 residues long. The CDR3 region has the DNA TGTGCCAGCAGCCGGACAGTTCAAGAGACCCAGTACTTC. Amino acid sequence: CASSRTVQETQYF.

The rearrangement joins TRBV27 to TRBJ2-3; 15 bases align to TRBD2. CDR1 and CDR2 (germline): MNHEY, SMNVEV (reference sequence). V trimming: 2 bases; J trimming: 6 bases; junction bases outside the gene matches: 6. The CDR3 runs to 17 residues. The CDR3 DNA reads as TGTGCCAGCAGTTTAAGTAGAGGGACTAGCGGGAGGGATACGCAGTATTTT. Encoded protein: CASSLSRGTSGRDTQYF.

The chain joins TRBV2 to TRBJ2-1, with 9 bases that match TRBD1. This CDR3 is 15 amino acids long. V was pared by 8 bases and J by 0 bases, with 5 bases of the junction left unmatched. CDR1 is SNHLY, CDR2 FYNNEI, per germline. Here the CDR3 reads CASGGQGSSYNEQFF. The CDR3 region has the DNA TGTGCCAGCGGCGGACAGGGGAGCTCCTACAATGAGCAGTTCTTC.

V usage is TRBV29-1 and J usage is TRBJ2-3; TRBD1 agrees at 9 bases. The CDR3 totals 13 residues. The junction had 9 bases not matched to a gene; V was cut back by 7 bases and J by 7 bases. Germline loops: CDR1 SQVTM, CDR2 ANQGSEA. The CDR3 DNA sequence: TGCAGCGCCCGGGACAGGGTTATCAATACGCAGTATTTT. The encoded protein is CSARDRVINTQYF.

A few counts support this clonotype. The DNA for the CDR3 is TGCGCCAGCAGCTTGGGAGCGGGGGGACCGAGCTCCTACGAGCAGTACTTC. Translated: CASSLGAGGPSSYEQYF. V and J are TRBV5-1 and TRBJ2-7; 9 bases map to TRBD2. This CDR3 contains 17 residues. The germline V gene has CDR1 SGHRS and CDR2 YFSETQ. Trimming removed 0 bases from V and 0 bases from J; junction bases left unmatched: 7.

The gene calls are TRBV6-5 and TRBJ2-7; 7 bases match TRBD2. The CDR3 is made up of 14 amino acids. The germline gives CDR1 MNHEY, CDR2 SVGAGI. V was pared by 5 bases and J by 4 bases, with 8 bases of the junction left unmatched. The CDR3 DNA is TGTGCCAGCAGTCCCCTCGCGGGGGTTTACGAGCAGTACTTC. This codes for CASSPLAGVYEQYF.

CDR3 sequence reads: CASTHSAGANVLTF. Written as DNA, the CDR3 is TGTGCCAGCACCCATTCAGCTGGGGCCAACGTCCTGACTTTC. The V and J genes are TRBV7-9 and TRBJ2-6; no firm D call. V was pared by 7 bases and J by 2 bases, with 9 bases between. The germline V gene has CDR1 SEHNR and CDR2 FQNEAQ (reference sequence). The CDR3 is 14 residues long.

The V and J genes are TRBV20-1 and TRBJ2-1; 7 nucleotides line up with TRBD2. Losses at the gene ends were 6 bases for V and 9 bases for J; bases not matched to a gene: 11. Germline loops: CDR1 DFQATT, CDR2 SNEGSKA (reference sequence). The CDR3 has 13 residues. Here the CDR3 reads CSARGRLAGEQFF. CDR3 DNA: TGCAGTGCCCGAGGCAGACTAGCTGGTGAGCAGTTCTTC.

The CDR3 nucleotides read TGTGCCAGCAGTTTATCGCTACAGGGGGCTGCGAGGAGCTACACCTTC. This translates into CASSLSLQGAARSYTF. The chain has TRBV27 and TRBJ1-2, with 9 bases lining up with TRBD1. Germline CDR1 MNHEY, CDR2 SMNVEV (reference sequence). V trimming: 0 bases; J trimming: 9 bases; junction bases outside the gene matches: 11. The CDR3 length is 16 residues.

CDR3 residues: CASSVEAGTDTQYF. The CDR3 region has the DNA TGCGCCAGCAGCGTGGAGGCGGGGACAGATACGCAGTATTTT. The V gene is TRBV5-1, the J gene TRBJ2-3; tentative D call: TRBD2 (6 bases). The CDR3 sequence is 14 residues long. CDR1 and CDR2 (germline): SGHRS, YFSETQ. V lost 4 bases and J 3 bases, leaving 12 bases between the germline ends.

The rearrangement uses TRBV7-9 and TRBJ1-1, with D unresolved. The CDR3 has 15 residues. With 3 bases removed from V and 4 bases from J, the gap between germline ends came to 15 bases. Germline-derived CDR1 and CDR2 are SEHNR and FQNEAQ (reference sequence). CDR3: CASSLIHAWSTEAFF. The CDR3 nucleotides read TGTGCCAGCAGCTTGATTCATGCCTGGAGCACTGAAGCTTTCTTT. Together with reference TRBV7-9 and TRBJ1-1, the CDR3 gives the full variable domain: DTGVSQNPRHKITKRGQNVTFRCDPISEHNRLYWYRQTLGQGPEFLTYFQNEAQLEKSRLLSDRFSAERPKGSFSTLEIQRTEQGDSAMYLCASSLIHAWSTEAFFGQGTRLTVV.

V and J are TRBV15 and TRBJ1-1, with no clear D. The germline V gene has CDR1 LNHNV and CDR2 YYDKDF (reference sequence). This CDR3 comprises 16 residues. V lost 0 bases and J 2 bases, leaving 13 bases between the germline ends. The CDR3 reads CATSRDRLGFNTEAFF. The CDR3 DNA reads as TGTGCCACCAGCAGAGATCGTTTGGGGTTTAACACTGAAGCTTTCTTT.

The V gene is TRBV12-3 or TRBV12-4, the J gene TRBJ2-1; D tentatively reads TRBD1 or TRBD2 (6 bases each). V was trimmed by 2 bases and J by 2 bases, leaving 13 bases between them. There are 16 residues in the CDR3. The CDR3: CASSLYKGGAYNEQFF. For the CDR3, the DNA is TGTGCCAGCAGTTTATACAAGGGGGGCGCCTACAATGAGCAGTTCTTC.

V and J are TRBV7-9 and TRBJ2-7; D is possibly TRBD2 (5 bases). The CDR3 totals 16 residues. V was shortened by 5 bases and J by 2 bases, with 19 bases between the two germline ends. In germline, CDR1 is SEHNR, CDR2 FQNEAQ (reference sequence). The CDR3 nucleotides are TGTGCCAGCAGCCCCAGCGGCCCAAATCCAACCTACGAGCAGTACTTC. Translated: CASSPSGPNPTYEQYF.

The chain has TRBV6-6 and TRBJ2-4, with 10 bases lining up with TRBD2. The end of the DNA is better explained by TRBJ2-5, so the J call may be wrong. Germline CDR1 reads MNHNY; CDR2 reads SVGAGI (reference sequence). CDR3 length equals 16 residues. CDR3 residues: CASSPTRSGGAGTQYF. CDR3 bases: TGTGCCAGCAGCCCAACTCGGAGCGGGGGGGCTGGGACCCAGTACTTC.